Shown below are 15 T cell receptor beta chains from a single sample sequenced in a study of T-cell memory formation after mild COVID-19. Using its own MiXCR run on the 5' RACE reads, TCRdb lists one record per CDR3 protein. The repertoire has about 130,000 distinct CDR3 sequences, 5% to 6.5% of them found once; the top ten carry approximately 2.3%. Sequenced input: PBMCs or a T cell subset sorted from them (not recorded which). The receptors come from an adult woman who had mild COVID-19 (a few samples of this study predate the infection). Cell type and time point are not known.

This clonotype has only one observation. The junction departs from the called germline gene at one end, perhaps through a read error. The CDR3: CASSLGGDGQDSF. As DNA, the CDR3 is TGTGCCAGCAGCTTAGGGGGTGATGGACAGGACAGTTTC. V and J are TRBV7-2 and TRBJ1-2; 7 bases fit TRBD1. Germline V lookup: CDR1 SGHTA, CDR2 FQGNSA. CDR3 size: 13 residues.

This clonotype was seen only a few times. This chain connects TRBV3-1 to TRBJ1-2; TRBD1 matches 8 bases. This CDR3 contains 13 residues. Germline V lookup: CDR1 LGHDT, CDR2 YNNKEL (reference sequence). V trimming: 6 bases; J trimming: 8 bases; junction bases outside the gene matches: 8. CDR3 region: CASRPDRGGGYTF. DNA of the CDR3: TGTGCCAGCAGACCCGACAGGGGAGGAGGCTACACCTTC.

This clonotype was observed a handful of times. For the CDR3, the DNA is TGTGCCAGCAGTCTACGAGACCGGGACTTGAGGTTCTTC. This encodes CASSLRDRDLRFF. The chain recombines TRBV6-2 or TRBV6-3 with TRBJ2-1; possible D gene TRBD2, 6 bases. The CDR3 is made up of 13 amino acids. V lost 5 bases and J 15 bases, leaving 20 bases between the germline ends. The germline CDR1 and CDR2 sequences are MNHEY and SVGEGT.

A few counts support this clonotype. The J gene is TRBJ1-1, the V gene TRBV6-2 or TRBV6-3; D not resolved. Between the trimmed V and J ends, which lost 6 bases and 8 bases, there was a span of 16 bases. CDR3 length: 13 residues. The germline CDR1 and CDR2 sequences are MNHEY and SVGEGT. CDR3 loop: CASSRLQSDEAFF. The CDR3, as DNA: TGTGCCAGCAGCCGTTTGCAGAGTGACGAAGCTTTCTTT.

Ten or more counts support this clonotype. The rearrangement joins TRBV5-1 to TRBJ2-5, with 8 positions matching TRBD2. Germline CDR1 reads SGHRS; CDR2 reads YFSETQ. The CDR3 totals 14 residues. J gave up 5 bases and V 3 bases, and 6 bases lay outside the gene matches. The CDR3 reads CASSSPRGGETQYF. Written as DNA, the CDR3 is TGCGCCAGCAGCTCGCCTCGCGGGGGGGAGACCCAGTACTTC.

Ten or more counts support this clonotype. The chain joins TRBV12-3 or TRBV12-4 to TRBJ2-5, with D perhaps matching TRBD2 (7 bases). Trimming left V 7 bases short and J 0 bases short, with 15 bases between. The CDR3 spans 15 residues. Here the CDR3 reads CASTPGGFYQETQYF. CDR3 bases: TGTGCCAGCACCCCGGGGGGCTTTTACCAAGAGACCCAGTACTTC.

In this sample, this clonotype turned up a few times. The chain combines TRBV24-1 with TRBJ2-7; TRBD1 matches 8 bases. The CDR3 is 20 residues long. V dropped 0 bases and J dropped 4; count of bases not matched to a gene: 19. Germline V gene data show CDR1 as KGHDR and CDR2 as SFDVKD. The CDR3 region is CATSDLLTGNRTGTKYEQYF. DNA for the CDR3: TGTGCCACCAGTGATTTGTTGACCGGGAACCGGACAGGGACGAAATACGAGCAGTACTTC.

This clonotype was seen only a few times. The chain carries TRBV2 and TRBJ2-3; D possibly corresponds to TRBD1 (6 bases). Germline V gene data show CDR1 as SNHLY and CDR2 as FYNNEI. Trimming removed 6 bases at V and 2 bases at J, with 9 bases between. The CDR3 has 13 residues. Written as DNA, the CDR3 is TGTGCCAGCAGCGGACAGATCACAGATACGCAGTATTTT. It is translated as CASSGQITDTQYF.

This clonotype was found many times. The chain employs TRBV12-3 or TRBV12-4 and TRBJ2-1, with D perhaps assigned TRBD1 or TRBD2 (6 bases each). There are 13 residues in the CDR3. Trimming removed 2 bases from V and 9 bases from J, with 11 bases in between. CDR3 sequence: CASSLRGAGEQFF. CDR3 coding DNA: TGTGCCAGCAGTTTAAGGGGGGCGGGTGAGCAGTTCTTC.

This clonotype was found a few times. The chain has TRBV24-1 and TRBJ2-7, with 14 bases lining up with TRBD2. With 4 bases clipped from V and 3 bases from J, the junction kept 10 bases outside the gene matches. CDR3 length: 18 amino acids. The germline V gene has CDR1 KGHDR and CDR2 SFDVKD. The CDR3 sequence: CATSEGTSGRRSGYEQYF. The CDR3 nucleotides are TGTGCCACCAGTGAAGGGACTAGCGGGAGACGATCCGGCTACGAGCAGTACTTC.

The chain carries TRBV4-1 and TRBJ2-2, with 8 bases matching TRBD2. This CDR3 region has 16 residues. Trimming removed 1 base from V and 4 bases from J; junction bases left unmatched: 5. Germline V gene lookup returns CDR1 MGHRA and CDR2 YSYEKL. The chain's CDR3 is CASSQVPLAGTGELFF. CDR3 nucleotide sequence: TGCGCCAGCAGCCAAGTACCTCTAGCGGGCACCGGGGAGCTGTTTTTT.

This clonotype was observed at least ten times. The J gene is TRBJ2-2, the V gene TRBV11-2, with TRBD2 as a possible D gene (5 bases). CDR3 length equals 12 residues. V shed 5 bases and J shed 11 bases, with 12 bases lying between them. In germline, CDR1 is SGHAT, CDR2 FQNNGV. CDR3 bases: TGTGCCAGCAGCGCAGGCCGGGGAGAGCTGTTTTTT. Encoded protein: CASSAGRGELFF.

This clonotype turned up a few times. The genes are TRBV27 and TRBJ2-3; 10 bases match TRBD2. The CDR3 totals 16 residues. J was trimmed by 3 bases and V by 3 bases; bases with no gene match: 6. Germline V CDR1 and CDR2: MNHEY, SMNVEV (reference sequence). The chain's CDR3 is CASSFSSGSETDTQYF. The DNA of the CDR3 is TGTGCCAGCAGTTTTTCTAGCGGGAGTGAGACAGATACGCAGTATTTT.

This clonotype has a handful of counts. The chain recombines TRBV11-2 with TRBJ2-2; D is perhaps TRBD2 (6 bases). Germline V CDR1 and CDR2: SGHAT, FQNNGV. This CDR3 comprises 18 residues. V was cut by 5 bases and J by 4 bases, with 23 bases left in between. CDR3 residues: CASSLWGPSLAGTGELFF. CDR3 DNA sequence: TGTGCCAGCAGCCTTTGGGGCCCCTCACTAGCCGGCACCGGGGAGCTGTTTTTT.

V gene TRBV2 combines with J gene TRBJ2-6; perhaps D is TRBD1 or TRBD2 (5 bases each). Germline CDR1 is SNHLY and CDR2 is FYNNEI. V lost 4 bases, J lost 3 bases, and 7 bases lay in between. The CDR3 has 14 residues. The CDR3: CASSGGNGANVLTF. CDR3 nucleotides: TGTGCCAGCAGTGGGGGGAATGGGGCCAACGTCCTGACTTTC.